These 18 T cell receptor beta chains were all obtained from the same sample, sequenced in a study of molecular identifiers for immune sequencing clone quantification (dated by TCRdb to between 2018 and 2020). Library construction relied on PCR. The run used a NextSeq 500. TCRdb handled the public reads itself, with Q25 trimming in fastp and clone calling in MiXCR, and kept productive beta chains. Rows matching on CDR3 protein sequence are summarized as one entry with the most common DNA and genes. In this sample the table shows some 580,000 distinct CDR3 sequences, roughly 25% of which occur a single time. Around 0.78% of the sample rests with the top ten. The sample was naive CD8+ T cells from blood, with Jurkat cell RNA spiked in. This sample's cell subset or site label indicates: FACS-sorted CD8+CD4-CCR7+CD45RA+ naive T cells. These TCRs come from a human donor in good health. Some libraries in this study had Jurkat cell RNA spiked in.

This chain links TRBV9 with TRBJ2-5; D is perhaps TRBD2 (6 bases). This CDR3 has 16 amino acids. The germline gives CDR1 SGDLS, CDR2 YYNGEE. The V gene lost 3 bases and the J gene lost 0 bases, with 15 bases spanning the gap. CDR3 nucleotide sequence: TGTGCCAGCAGCGACTTAGGACTACCCTACCAAGAGACCCAGTACTTC. Translating it yields CASSDLGLPYQETQYF.

This chain connects TRBV29-1 to TRBJ2-1; tentatively, D is TRBD1 (6 bases). The germline V gene has CDR1 SQVTM and CDR2 ANQGSEA. The CDR3 is 15 amino acids. V lost 4 bases and J 3 bases, leaving 16 bases between the germline ends. Here the CDR3 DNA reads TGCAGCGTTGGACACGAGGACAGCTTCTACAATGAGCAGTTCTTC. It yields the protein CSVGHEDSFYNEQFF.

There are a few counts of this clonotype. The V and J genes are TRBV21-1 and TRBJ1-2. TRBV21-1 is a pseudogene segment. CDR3 length: 14 amino acids. The CDR3 nucleotides read TGTGCCAGCAGCAAAGTAACAGATAACTATGGCTACACCTTC. This translates into CASSKVTDNYGYTF.

The sample holds many counts of this clonotype. The chain links TRBV5-1 to TRBJ1-1; D unclear. V was trimmed by 0 bases and J by 7 bases, leaving 10 bases between them. This CDR3 region has 13 residues. Per the germline V gene, CDR1 is SGHRS and CDR2 is YFSETQ. The CDR3 loop reads CASSLDSEIEAFF. Here the CDR3 DNA reads TGCGCCAGCAGCTTGGATTCCGAGATTGAAGCTTTCTTT.

Only a few counts were recorded for this clonotype. Since a much larger clone is just one base distant, this may be a read error. The chain combines TRBV6-5 with TRBJ2-3, with 13 bases matching TRBD2. Looked up from germline, CDR1 is MNHEY and CDR2 is SVGAGI. This CDR3 contains 16 residues. The CDR3 loop is CTSSYGTSGNPDTQYF. In DNA, the CDR3 is TGTACCAGCAGTTACGGGACTAGCGGGAATCCAGATACGCAGTATTTT.

The CDR3 sequence: CSVGQGDSNEQFF. The CDR3 nucleotides are TGCAGCGTTGGGCAGGGGGATTCGAATGAGCAGTTCTTC. This rearrangement joins TRBV29-1 to TRBJ2-1, with TRBD1 identical over 7 bases. Germline-derived CDR1 and CDR2 are SQVTM and ANQGSEA. Trimming took 4 bases from V and 7 from J; bases not matched to a gene: 7. CDR3 length equals 13 residues.

About this clonotype itself: One end of the junction varies from germline; a read error may be responsible. The chain has TRBV13 and TRBJ2-7; 8 bases are a match to TRBD2. The CDR3 length is 15 residues. The germline gives CDR1 PRHDT, CDR2 FYEKMQ (reference sequence). The CDR3, as DNA: TGTGCCAGCAGCTCGGGGGCGGGAGGTTCCTACGAGCGGTACTTC. It codes for CASSSGAGGSYERYF.

As for this clonotype: A much bigger clone sits one base away, suggesting this may be a read error. Without the conserved terminal phenylalanine or tryptophan, this CDR3 likely stems from a read error. The chain couples TRBV6-2 or TRBV6-3 to TRBJ2-7; D uncertain. The germline V and J ends were trimmed by 2 bases and 2 bases, with 10 bases remaining between them. The CDR3 covers 14 residues. Germline lookup yields CDR1 MNHEY and CDR2 SVGEGT. CDR3 sequence: CASSYLGRPYEQYI. The CDR3 nucleotides read TGTGCCAGCAGTTACCTGGGCCGCCCCTACGAGCAGTACATC.

J is TRBJ1-3 and V is TRBV2, with no clear D. Germline lookup yields CDR1 SNHLY and CDR2 FYNNEI. This CDR3 comprises 14 residues. Deletions cut 8 bases from V and 2 bases from J, with 13 bases between. The CDR3 nucleotides are TGTGCCAGCCTCGAGTCCAGCACTGGAAACACCATATATTTT. Translated, it gives CASLESSTGNTIYF.

In its sample, this clonotype was seen a few times. V usage is TRBV19 and J usage is TRBJ2-7; tentatively, D is TRBD2 (6 bases). Trimming stripped 9 bases from V and 9 bases from J, with 27 bases between. The germline V gene encodes CDR1 LNHDA and CDR2 SQIVND (reference sequence). The CDR3 extends over 15 amino acids. For the CDR3, the DNA is TGTGCCAGCTCCCCGGCCGGGACTCCTACGAGTGGGCAGTACTTC. Protein sequence: CASSPAGTPTSGQYF. The whole variable domain, remainder taken from reference TRBV19 and TRBJ2-7, is DGGITQSPKYLFRKEGQNVTLSCEQNLNHDAMYWYRQDPGQGLRLIYYSQIVNDFQKGDIAEGYSVSREKKESFPLTVTSAQKNPTAFYLCASSPAGTPTSGQYFGPGTRLTVT.

This clonotype was found a few times. The chain uses TRBV3-2 and TRBJ1-4; the D call of TRBD1 is as the table states it, not checked on the DNA. TRBV3-2 is a listed pseudogene. The CDR3 covers 16 residues. CDR3 residues: CASSQRTGVSLEKLFF. Here the CDR3 DNA reads TGTGCCAGCAGCCAAAGGACAGGGGTTTCTCTTGAAAAACTGTTTTTT.

At least ten counts were recorded for this clonotype. The V and J genes are TRBV20-1 and TRBJ1-2; D not resolved. Per germline, CDR1 DFQATT and CDR2 SNEGSKA (reference sequence). Trimming stripped 4 bases from V and 9 bases from J, with 12 bases between. The CDR3 totals 11 residues. CDR3 nucleotide sequence: TGCAGTGCTATGTATGAGAGGAGCTACACCTTC. This translates into CSAMYERSYTF.

As DNA, the CDR3 is TGTGCCAGCAGCACCGGGACTAGCGGGGGGGCAAACACCGGGGAGCTGTTTTTT. Translating gives CASSTGTSGGANTGELFF. The chain carries TRBV7-9 and TRBJ2-2, with 16 bases fitting TRBD2. The CDR3 covers 18 residues. J lost 2 bases, V lost 5 bases, and 5 bases had no gene match. Germline V gene sequence: CDR1 SEHNR, CDR2 FQNEAQ (reference sequence).

The rearrangement uses TRBV11-3 and TRBJ2-5, with 9 nucleotides matching TRBD2. V lost 11 bases, J lost 3 bases, and 13 bases stayed unmatched. The germline V gene encodes CDR1 SGHNT and CDR2 YENEEA. CDR3 length: 15 residues. DNA of the CDR3: TGTGCCCGCCGCCCCCGCGGGGGGGGAGAAGAGACCCAGTACTTC. Its translation is CARRPRGGGEETQYF. Full variable domain (outside the CDR3, taken from reference TRBV11-3 and TRBJ2-5): EAGVVQSPRYKIIEKKQPVAFWCNPISGHNTLYWYLQNLGQGPELLIRYENEEAVDDSQLPKDRFSAERLKGVDSTLKIQPAELGDSAVYLCARRPRGGGEETQYFGPGTRLLVL.

Details on this clonotype: This likely comes from a read error, as the CDR3 has no conserved phenylalanine or tryptophan at its end. The chain carries TRBV19 and TRBJ1-1; no definite D call. The CDR3 sequence is 13 residues long. Trimming pared 3 bases from V and 4 bases from J, leaving 9 bases between. CDR1 is LNHDA, CDR2 SQIVND, per germline (reference sequence). The CDR3, as DNA: TGTGCCAGTAGTATTGGACGCGGCACTGAAGCTTTCTCT. It is translated as CASSIGRGTEAFS.

This sequence joins TRBV4-1 and TRBJ2-3; no firm D call. V lost 2 bases to trimming and J lost 3 bases, with 24 bases between them. The length of the CDR3 is 19 residues. In germline, CDR1 is MGHRA, CDR2 YSYEKL. This chain's CDR3 is CASSQPSPVEDSPTDTQYF. DNA of the CDR3: TGCGCCAGCAGCCAACCAAGTCCCGTTGAGGATAGCCCGACAGATACGCAGTATTTT.

On this clonotype itself: At one boundary the junction diverges from the germline segment, which might be a read error. This sequence joins TRBV6-2 or TRBV6-3 and TRBJ2-2, with no clear D. The CDR3 has 14 amino acids. Germline assignment: CDR1 MNHEY and CDR2 SVGEGT. CDR3 region: CASSYTKNIGELFF. In nucleotides, the CDR3 is TGTGCCAGCAGTTACACAAAAAACATCGGGGAGCTGTTTTTT.

This clonotype was seen more than once but under ten times. The chain joins TRBV11-3 to TRBJ2-7; 7 bases are a match to TRBD1. The germline gives CDR1 SGHNT, CDR2 YENEEA. The CDR3 runs 13 residues. The V segment lost 8 bases and the J segment 4 bases; nucleotides outside the gene matches: 8. CDR3 protein: CASRETDRYEQYF. The CDR3 DNA reads as TGTGCCAGCCGAGAGACGGACAGGTACGAGCAGTACTTC.